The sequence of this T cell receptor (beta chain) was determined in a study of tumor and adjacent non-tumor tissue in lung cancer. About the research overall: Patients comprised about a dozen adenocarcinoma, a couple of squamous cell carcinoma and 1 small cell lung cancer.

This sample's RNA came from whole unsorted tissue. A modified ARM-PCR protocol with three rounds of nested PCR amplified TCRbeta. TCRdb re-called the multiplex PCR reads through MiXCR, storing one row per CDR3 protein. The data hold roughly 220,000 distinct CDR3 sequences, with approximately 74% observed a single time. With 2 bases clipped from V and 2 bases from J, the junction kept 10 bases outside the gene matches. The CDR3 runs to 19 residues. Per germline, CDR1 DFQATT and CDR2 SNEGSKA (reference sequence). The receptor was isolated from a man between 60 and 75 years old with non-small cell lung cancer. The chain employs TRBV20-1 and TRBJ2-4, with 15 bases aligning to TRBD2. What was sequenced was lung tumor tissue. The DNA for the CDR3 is TGCAGTGCTAGACGAACCGGGACTAGCGGGAGGACTCCCAAAAACATTCAGTACTTC. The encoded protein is CSARRTGTSGRTPKNIQYF.